This section outlines one T cell receptor (beta chain) sequence together with its context. This clone occurred many times. The specificity of this receptor is unknown. Most CVID patients and most healthy controls were of Caucasian heritage. Heparinized peripheral whole blood samples of about 5 to 8.5 ml were collected from each donor. Genomic DNA from adults with common variable immune deficiency (CVID) and from healthy adult controls was used to sequence TCRbeta CDR3 repertoires. A total of some 22 healthy adult volunteers (roughly 12 female and approximately 10 male; age range roughly 23 to 66 years, mean age about 34) were included in the control group. Diluted blood was density-centrifuged over Hypaque 1077 or Ficoll-Paque to isolate peripheral blood mononuclear cells. Unsorted mononuclear cells served as the source of genomic DNA, which was extracted either by Qiagen column purification or by a centrifugation-based method.

This record comes from a study of T cell clonality in common variable immunodeficiency (dated by TCRdb to between 2015 and 2016). General conclusions and limits of the study: TCRbeta clonality was higher in CVID subjects than in healthy controls (t-test p = 0.018), and the increase was most characteristic of about a third of subjects. Correlations between repertoire features and clinical complications were limited by patient heterogeneity within the CVID cohort. Fewer TCRbeta clones were shared among CVID subjects than among healthy controls (p < 0.0001). CVID TCRbeta sequences were reported to have fewer deletions and N-nucleotide insertions and to lack highly modified clones with 13 or more V deletions. According to the authors, finding the cause of the higher clonality in CVID would require sequencing the repertoires of T cell subpopulations. Although equal DNA input was used, an average of roughly 89,000 unique sequences per sample was obtained for controls, compared with about 29,000 for CVID samples.

For sequencing input, CVID and control samples contributed equivalent amounts of genomic DNA. For every sample, a 60 bp segment covering the rearranged TCRbeta CDR3 region was amplified and then sequenced. The immunoSEQ assay, a bias-corrected multiplex PCR combined with high-throughput sequencing, was used for TCRbeta amplification. As for the authors' bioinformatics: Every unique nucleotide sequence was considered a clone and was annotated with V, D and J genes, copy number and frequency. Sequences were labeled productive if in frame, and non-productive if out of frame or containing stop codons. As previously described, clonality was calculated on the basis of Shannon's entropy. Mean CDR3 Kyte-Doolittle hydropathy was derived from the predicted amino acid sequences of productive clones. Scaled V gene usage was hierarchically clustered using Manhattan distance and complete linkage with the R hclust function. Sharing of clones by CDR3 amino acid sequence was evaluated through resampling of 12 repertoires per group over 100 rounds. The repertoires were screened for some 70 published EBV-specific TCRbeta sequences and around 250 published CMV-specific TCRbeta sequences. After a couple of CVID samples that produced fewer than 10,000 sequences were dropped from the analysis, some 41 CVID repertoires remained. The immuneACCESS repertoire file appears here via TCRdb, limited to in-frame rearrangements. These files lack a portion of the clones; in checked studies, under half of the deficit traces to unresolved V genes, and the cause of the others is not known. V, J and clone size reflect that table, while D and trimming were determined from the DNA. For this sample, tens of thousands of clones appear and none is a singleton. Around 1.7% of the sample rests with the top ten.

Sequencing was done on a sample of peripheral blood mononuclear cells. This clonotype was sampled from a person between 18 and 69 years old in good health.

Incomplete CDR3 DNA: TGTGCCAGCAGCTTAGCGCACGGGTTGTTACACACC. Translated, it reads CASSLAHGLLHT. Given in full, the CDR3 is CASSLAHGLLHTIYF. The rearrangement joined TRBV7-6 to TRBJ1-3; the D gene cannot be resolved reliably. The DNA ends 3 residues before the CDR3 does, and the rest of the CDR3 is filled in from the germline J gene. Deletion took 0 bases off V and 8 bases off J, with a span of 14 bases between the germline ends. From the cysteine up to the phenylalanine, the CDR3 has a length of 15 residues. The DNA has 36 bases, all within the CDR3, and is read from base 1. The germline V gene supplies CDR1 SGHVS and CDR2 FNYEAQ.